Presented here are 28 T cell receptor beta chains from one specimen sequenced in a study of cytomegalovirus exposure and HLA in healthy donors. The PCR ran on 60 Vbeta and 13 Jbeta primers. TCRdb keeps only in-frame clones here, not all; method: immunoSEQ multiplex PCR. The sample has 80,000 or so clones, roughly 76% seen once. Material: PBMCs. These receptors originate from a woman between 35 and 50 years old in good health and CMV-seronegative.

The gene calls are TRBV7-9 and TRBJ1-6, with 8 bases fitting TRBD1. Per the germline V gene, CDR1 is SEHNR and CDR2 is FQNEAQ (reference sequence). This CDR3 is 16 amino acids long. The trim removed 5 bases at V and 3 bases at J, leaving 6 bases unmatched. The CDR3 spells CASSAGQGNYNSPLHF. The CDR3 coding sequence is TGTGCCAGCAGCGCCGGACAGGGAAACTATAATTCACCCCTCCACTTT. Full variable domain (missing parts from reference TRBV7-9 and TRBJ1-6): DTGVSQNPRHKITKRGQNVTFRCDPISEHNRLYWYRQTLGQGPEFLTYFQNEAQLEKSRLLSDRFSAERPKGSFSTLEIQRTEQGDSAMYLCASSAGQGNYNSPLHFGNGTRLTVT.

This rearrangement joins TRBV14 to TRBJ2-3, with 8 bases that match TRBD2. CDR1 and CDR2 (germline): SGHDN, FVKESK. The length of the CDR3 is 16 residues. Trimming at V came to 1 base and at J to 4 bases, leaving 7 bases not matched to a gene. CDR3 amino acids: CASSQGGLEDADTQYF. The CDR3 bases are TGTGCCAGCAGCCAAGGGGGACTAGAGGACGCAGATACGCAGTATTTT.

In this sample, this clone turned up a few times. The V call is TRBV7-6, the J call TRBJ2-7; possible D gene TRBD1, 5 bases. V lost 1 base and J lost 7, with 14 bases in between. The CDR3 loop spans 14 amino acids. Germline V gene data show CDR1 as SGHVS and CDR2 as FNYEAQ. CDR3 in amino acids: CASSLEGPRSEQYF. Here the CDR3 DNA reads TGTGCCAGCAGCTTAGAGGGGCCAAGGAGTGAGCAGTACTTC.

This rearrangement joins TRBV9 to TRBJ2-1; TRBD2 aligns across 14 bases. Germline values: CDR1 SGDLS, CDR2 YYNGEE. Trimming cost V 0 bases and J 6 bases; bases outside gene matches: 2. The CDR3 runs to 16 residues. The CDR3 DNA reads TGTGCCAGCAGCGTAGGGACTAGCGGGAGGACCAATGAGCAGTTCTTC. This encodes CASSVGTSGRTNEQFF.

DNA of the CDR3: TGTGCCAGTAGTACCGGGACAGGCCCTCTGAATGCTGAAAAACTGTTTTTT. Translation gives CASSTGTGPLNAEKLFF. The chain links TRBV19 to TRBJ1-4; TRBD1 aligns across 8 bases. This CDR3 spans 17 amino acids. Trimming cost V 4 bases and J 7 bases; bases outside gene matches: 14. Looked up from germline, CDR1 is LNHDA and CDR2 is SQIVND (reference sequence).

The J gene is TRBJ2-7, the V gene TRBV11-1, with TRBD1 matching over 8 bases. CDR1 is SGHAT and CDR2 is FQDESV in the germline V gene (reference sequence). V dropped 4 bases and J dropped 9; count of bases not matched to a gene: 14. The CDR3 consists of 15 residues. This chain's CDR3 is CASSSRQGRRYRQYF. The DNA of the CDR3 is TGTGCCAGCAGCTCAAGACAGGGGCGACGTTATCGGCAGTACTTC.

This chain connects TRBV7-9 to TRBJ2-1; 10 nucleotides agree with TRBD2. V lost 2 bases and J lost 10; bases outside the gene matches: 5. The CDR3 runs to 14 residues. CDR1 and CDR2 (germline): SEHNR, FQNEAQ (reference sequence). CDR3 in amino acids: CASSLSSGGREQFF. CDR3 in DNA: TGTGCCAGCAGCTTAAGTAGCGGGGGGCGGGAGCAGTTCTTC.

This chain uses TRBV29-1 with TRBJ2-7; 16 positions match TRBD2. The CDR3 is made up of 16 amino acids. Germline V CDR1 and CDR2: SQVTM, ANQGSEA. V was pared by 6 bases and J by 2 bases, with 7 bases of the junction left unmatched. The CDR3 sequence is CSVMGLAGGITYEQYF. The CDR3 DNA sequence: TGCAGCGTAATGGGACTAGCGGGAGGGATCACCTACGAGCAGTACTTC.

This clone appeared a single time. V gene TRBV7-3 combines with J gene TRBJ2-2; 10 bases match TRBD2. This CDR3 is built from 15 residues. V trimming: 4 bases; J trimming: 4 bases; junction bases outside the gene matches: 3. Germline V gene sequence: CDR1 SGHTA, CDR2 FQGTGA. CDR3 DNA: TGTGCCAGCAGCTCGACTAGCGGGTCCACCGGGGAGCTGTTTTTT. Its protein is CASSSTSGSTGELFF.

The CDR3 reads CASSPGDRGTEAFF. CDR3 bases: TGTGCCAGTAGTCCGGGGGACAGGGGCACTGAAGCTTTCTTT. The V gene is TRBV19, the J gene TRBJ1-1, with 10 bases matching TRBD1. With 5 bases clipped from V and 4 bases from J, the junction kept 4 bases outside the gene matches. There are 14 residues in the CDR3. The germline V gene has CDR1 LNHDA and CDR2 SQIVND (reference sequence).

The CDR3 nucleotides are TGTGCCAGCAGTTTATACCCTAGGACAGAGGGCTACTCCTACAATGAGCAGTTCTTC. Residues: CASSLYPRTEGYSYNEQFF. The J gene is TRBJ2-1, the V gene TRBV27; tentative D call: TRBD1 (6 bases). CDR3 size: 19 residues. CDR1 is MNHEY and CDR2 is SMNVEV in the germline V gene (reference sequence). Between the trimmed V and J ends, which lost 1 base and 0 bases, there was a span of 19 bases.

This clone was observed a handful of times. This chain links TRBV25-1 with TRBJ1-5, with D tentatively TRBD1 (5 bases). Trimming stripped 7 bases from V and 4 bases from J, with 11 bases between. The CDR3 length is 13 residues. Germline V gives CDR1 MGHDK, CDR2 SYGVNS. In DNA, the CDR3 is TGTGCCAGCACCCCGGGGGGTAATCAGCCCCAGCATTTT. This codes for CASTPGGNQPQHF.

This clone was observed a few times. The V call is TRBV27, the J call TRBJ2-7; perhaps TRBD1 as D (7 bases). The V end lost 6 bases, the J end lost 4 bases, and 22 bases lay between the germline ends. CDR3 length: 16 residues. The V gene's germline CDR1 is MNHEY and CDR2 SMNVEV (reference sequence). The CDR3: CASRPAGTPGGYEQYF. As DNA, the CDR3 is TGTGCCAGCAGACCCGCCGGGACTCCAGGGGGGTACGAGCAGTACTTC.

This clone was seen a few times. The gene calls are TRBV25-1 and TRBJ2-7; 7 nucleotides line up with TRBD1. The CDR3 sequence is 13 residues long. Trimming at V came to 7 bases and at J to 5 bases, leaving 8 bases not matched to a gene. Germline V gene lookup returns CDR1 MGHDK and CDR2 SYGVNS. CDR3 nucleotide sequence: TGTGCCAGCATTGACAGGGAACTTAACGAGCAGTACTTC. Encoded protein: CASIDRELNEQYF.

The V and J genes are TRBV29-1 and TRBJ1-4; 8 positions match TRBD1. Germline V gene data show CDR1 as SQVTM and CDR2 as ANQGSEA. The CDR3 consists of 13 residues. V shed 6 bases and J 8 bases; nucleotides not matched to a gene: 8. CDR3 amino acids: CSVRTGLKEKLFF. The CDR3, as DNA: TGCAGCGTCCGGACAGGGTTGAAGGAAAAACTGTTTTTT.

The chain recombines TRBV25-1 with TRBJ1-6; maybe TRBD1 (5 bases). Trimming took off 3 bases at V and 4 bases at J, with 13 bases between the two ends. This CDR3 region has 16 residues. Germline V gives CDR1 MGHDK, CDR2 SYGVNS. The CDR3 protein is CASSEPTPGYNSPLHF. The DNA for the CDR3 is TGTGCCAGCAGTGAGCCTACCCCAGGGTATAATTCACCCCTCCACTTT.

The chain carries TRBV2 and TRBJ2-7; D may be TRBD1 (5 bases). The CDR3 runs to 14 residues. Germline V gene sequence: CDR1 SNHLY, CDR2 FYNNEI. Trimming took 2 bases from V and 4 from J, leaving 12 bases between them. This CDR3 is CASSEIRTTYEQYF. DNA of the CDR3: TGTGCCAGCAGTGAAATTCGGACAACTTACGAGCAGTACTTC.

The chain uses TRBV6-9 and TRBJ2-1, with TRBD1 identical over 9 bases. This CDR3 spans 18 amino acids. Germline values: CDR1 MNHGY, CDR2 SVAAGI. With 6 bases clipped from V and 0 bases from J, the junction kept 12 bases outside the gene matches. CDR3 sequence (DNA): TGTGCCAGCAGAGGGGACAGGGAGGAAGTCTACTCCTACAATGAGCAGTTCTTC. It encodes CASRGDREEVYSYNEQFF.

This clone was observed a few times. The chain combines TRBV28 with TRBJ2-7, with TRBD2 identical over 14 bases. The V gene's germline CDR1 is MDHEN and CDR2 SYDVKM. This CDR3 has 15 amino acids. V lost 4 bases to trimming and J lost 7 bases; unmatched junction nucleotides: 6. The CDR3 coding sequence is TGTGCCAGCAGTTCCGGGACTAGCGGGAGAGGTGAGCAGTACTTC. Its translation: CASSSGTSGRGEQYF.

V and J are TRBV4-2 and TRBJ1-5; D uncertain. With 0 bases removed from V and 2 bases from J, the gap between germline ends came to 8 bases. The CDR3 covers 15 residues. CDR1 is LGHNA, CDR2 YNFKEQ, per germline. The DNA of the CDR3 is TGTGCCAGCAGCCAAGAGCTAGTTGGCAATCAGCCCCAGCATTTT. Protein sequence: CASSQELVGNQPQHF.

The chain uses TRBV27 and TRBJ1-2; the D gene is possibly TRBD1 (5 bases). Germline lookup yields CDR1 MNHEY and CDR2 SMNVEV (reference sequence). CDR3 length: 13 residues. Trimming removed 5 bases from V and 7 bases from J, with 14 bases in between. CDR3 in amino acids: CASSRRGIGGYTF. Written as DNA, the CDR3 is TGTGCCAGCAGTAGACGGGGGATCGGTGGCTACACCTTC.

This chain links TRBV7-3 with TRBJ2-1; TRBD2 matches at 8 bases. CDR3 length equals 16 residues. J was trimmed by 7 bases and V by 1 base; bases with no gene match: 9. Germline assignment: CDR1 SGHTA and CDR2 FQGTGA. In nucleotides, the CDR3 is TGTGCCAGCAGCTTAAGGCGGGGGGACTTGGGGAATGAGCAGTTCTTC. Translation: CASSLRRGDLGNEQFF.

This clone was detected only a few times. The chain links TRBV30 to TRBJ2-1; maybe TRBD2 (5 bases). V lost 0 bases, J lost 0 bases, and 15 bases lay in between. There are 17 residues in the CDR3. Germline V gives CDR1 GTSNPN, CDR2 SVGIG (reference sequence). CDR3: CAWSVLSWESSYNEQFF. The CDR3, as DNA: TGTGCCTGGAGTGTACTATCTTGGGAGAGCTCCTACAATGAGCAGTTCTTC.

The chain links TRBV5-6 to TRBJ2-1, with D maybe TRBD2 (6 bases). This CDR3 contains 13 residues. The V gene's germline CDR1 is SGHDT and CDR2 YYEEEE. V lost 4 bases, J lost 5 bases, and 10 bases lay in between. This chain's CDR3 is CASSQGLNNEQFF. CDR3 in DNA: TGTGCCAGCAGCCAGGGACTTAACAATGAGCAGTTCTTC.

V gene TRBV5-4 combines with J gene TRBJ2-3; TRBD1 aligns across 7 bases. Germline V lookup: CDR1 SGHNT, CDR2 YYREEE (reference sequence). This CDR3 has 16 amino acids. Trimming took 4 bases from V and 0 from J; bases not matched to a gene: 8. This chain's CDR3 is CASSPKGQTSTDTQYF. CDR3 nucleotide sequence: TGTGCCAGCAGCCCCAAGGGACAGACTAGCACAGATACGCAGTATTTT.

The genes are TRBV27 and TRBJ1-4; TRBD1 aligns across 8 bases. Per the germline V gene, CDR1 is MNHEY and CDR2 is SMNVEV (reference sequence). V trimming: 6 bases; J trimming: 1 base; junction bases outside the gene matches: 7. The CDR3 covers 16 residues. The CDR3, as DNA: TGTGCCAGCAGCCGGACAGGGCCGTTAACTAATGAAAAACTGTTTTTT. As protein: CASSRTGPLTNEKLFF.

This rearrangement joins TRBV6-6 to TRBJ1-1; 7 bases align to TRBD1. This CDR3 spans 15 amino acids. In germline, CDR1 is MNHNY, CDR2 SVGAGI (reference sequence). The ends lost 4 bases at V and 4 bases at J; junction bases unmatched: 9. The CDR3, as DNA: TGTGCCAGCAGTTTCGAGACAGGGACGAGCACTGAAGCTTTCTTT. The encoded protein is CASSFETGTSTEAFF.

This chain links TRBV14 with TRBJ1-5, with D tentatively TRBD1 (5 bases). In germline, CDR1 is SGHDN, CDR2 FVKESK. The length of the CDR3 is 13 residues. V was pared by 2 bases and J by 6 bases, with 8 bases between. In DNA form, the CDR3 reads TGTGCCAGCAGCCAACGGGGGGGTCAGCCCCAGCATTTT. It codes for CASSQRGGQPQHF.